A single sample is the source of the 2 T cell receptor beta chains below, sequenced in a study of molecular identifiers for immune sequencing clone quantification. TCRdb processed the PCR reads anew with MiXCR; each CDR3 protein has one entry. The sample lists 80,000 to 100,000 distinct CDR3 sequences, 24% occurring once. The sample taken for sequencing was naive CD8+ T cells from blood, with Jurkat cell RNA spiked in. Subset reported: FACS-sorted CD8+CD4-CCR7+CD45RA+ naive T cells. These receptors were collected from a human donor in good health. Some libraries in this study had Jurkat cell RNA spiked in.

CDR3 sequence (DNA): TGTGCCAGCAGTTTGCGACAAGGACTAGCGGGACAGAATGAGCAGTTCTTC. It yields the protein CASSLRQGLAGQNEQFF. The chain links TRBV28 to TRBJ2-1; TRBD2 agrees at 12 bases. This CDR3 comprises 17 residues. The J segment lost 7 bases and the V segment lost 3 bases, leaving 10 bases of the junction unmatched. The germline V gene has CDR1 MDHEN and CDR2 SYDVKM.

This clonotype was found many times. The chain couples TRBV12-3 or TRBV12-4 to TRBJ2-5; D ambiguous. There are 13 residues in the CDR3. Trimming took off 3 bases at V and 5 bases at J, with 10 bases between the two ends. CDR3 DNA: TGTGCCAGCAGTTTGGGGAATAGGGAGACCCAGTACTTC. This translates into CASSLGNRETQYF.